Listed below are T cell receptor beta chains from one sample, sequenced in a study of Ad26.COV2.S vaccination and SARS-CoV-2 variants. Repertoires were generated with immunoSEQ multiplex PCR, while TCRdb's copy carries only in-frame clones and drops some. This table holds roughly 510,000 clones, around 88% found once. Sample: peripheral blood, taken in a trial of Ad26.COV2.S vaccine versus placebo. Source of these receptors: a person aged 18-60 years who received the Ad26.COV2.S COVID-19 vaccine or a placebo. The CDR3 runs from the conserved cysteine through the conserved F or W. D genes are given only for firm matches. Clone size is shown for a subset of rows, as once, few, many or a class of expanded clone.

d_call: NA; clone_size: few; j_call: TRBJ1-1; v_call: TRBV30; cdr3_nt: TGTGCCTGGAGTGTAGGCCAGGCGAACACTGAAGCTTTCTTT; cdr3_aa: CAWSVGQANTEAFF
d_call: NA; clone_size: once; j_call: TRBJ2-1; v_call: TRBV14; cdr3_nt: TGTGCCAGCAGCCAAGTTCGCCAGGGTGAGCAGTTCTTC; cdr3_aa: CASSQVRQGEQFF
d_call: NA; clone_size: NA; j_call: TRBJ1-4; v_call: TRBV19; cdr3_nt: TGTGCCAGTAGTTCCGGGTCAGCTAATGAAAAACTGTTTTTT; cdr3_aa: CASSSGSANEKLFF
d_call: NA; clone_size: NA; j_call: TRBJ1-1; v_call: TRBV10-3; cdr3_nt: TGTGCCATCAGTGAGTCTGGGGGCAGGGGCACTGAAGCTTTCTTT; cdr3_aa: CAISESGGRGTEAFF
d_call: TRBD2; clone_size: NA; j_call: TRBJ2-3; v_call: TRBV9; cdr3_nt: TGTGCCAGCAGCCCCCGGACTAGCGGGAGTTCCACAGATACGCAGTATTTT; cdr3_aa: CASSPRTSGSSTDTQYF
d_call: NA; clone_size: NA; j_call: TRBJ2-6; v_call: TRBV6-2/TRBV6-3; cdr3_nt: TGTGCCAGCACCCCGGCCTTCTCTGGGGCCAACGTCCTGACTTTC; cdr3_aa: CASTPAFSGANVLTF
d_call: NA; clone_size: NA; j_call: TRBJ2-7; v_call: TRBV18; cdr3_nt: TGTGCCAGCTCACGAGACAGATACGAGCAGTACTTC; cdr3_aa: CASSRDRYEQYF
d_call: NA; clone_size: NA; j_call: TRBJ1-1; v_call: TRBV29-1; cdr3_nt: TGCAGCGTTGGTTGGACTCCGGTCCAACCGGGCACTGAAGCTTTCTTT; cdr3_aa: CSVGWTPVQPGTEAFF
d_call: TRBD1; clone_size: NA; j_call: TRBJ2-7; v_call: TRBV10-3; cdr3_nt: TGTGCCATCAGTTCCGGGACAGGGATCGAGCAGTACTTC; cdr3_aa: CAISSGTGIEQYF
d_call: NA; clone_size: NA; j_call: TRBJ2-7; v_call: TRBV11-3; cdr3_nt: TGTGCCAGCAGCTCAACAGGGATCGGCGAGCAGTACTTC; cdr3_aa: CASSSTGIGEQYF
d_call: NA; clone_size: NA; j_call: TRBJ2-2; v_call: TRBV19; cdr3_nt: TGTGCCAGTAGTATCGGAGTAGTTAACACCGGGGAGCTGTTTTTT; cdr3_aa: CASSIGVVNTGELFF
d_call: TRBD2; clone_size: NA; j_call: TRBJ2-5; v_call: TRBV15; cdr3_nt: TGTGCCACCAGCAGAGATTTGAGCGGGGCTAGCGGATTACAAGAGACCCAGTACTTC; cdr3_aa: CATSRDLSGASGLQETQYF
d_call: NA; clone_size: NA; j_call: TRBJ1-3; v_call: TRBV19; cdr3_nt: TGTGCCAGTAGTCAGGTCGCAGTCTCTGGAAACACCATATATTTT; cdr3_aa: CASSQVAVSGNTIYF
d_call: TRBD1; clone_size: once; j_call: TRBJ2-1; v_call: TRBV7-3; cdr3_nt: TGTGCCAGCAGCCTCGACAGGGGAGGCTACAATGAGCAGTTCTTC; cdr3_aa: CASSLDRGGYNEQFF
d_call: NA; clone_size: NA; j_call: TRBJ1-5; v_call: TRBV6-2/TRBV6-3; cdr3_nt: TGTGCCAGCAGTTACAGGACAGCTAGCAATCAGCCCCAGCATTTT; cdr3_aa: CASSYRTASNQPQHF
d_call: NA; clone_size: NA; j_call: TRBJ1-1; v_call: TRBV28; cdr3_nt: TGTGCCAGCAGTTTTATCATTTGGGGGCCCACAAACATGAACACTGAAGCTTTCTTT; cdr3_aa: CASSFIIWGPTNMNTEAFF
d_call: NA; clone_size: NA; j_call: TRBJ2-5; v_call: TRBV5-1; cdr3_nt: TGCGCCAGCAGCTTGGAGGGGAGAGAGACCCAGTACTTC; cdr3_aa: CASSLEGRETQYF
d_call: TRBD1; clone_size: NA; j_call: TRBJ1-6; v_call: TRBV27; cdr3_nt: TGTGCCAGCACCCAGGGACAGTCCGGTTCACCCCTCCACTTT; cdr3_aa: CASTQGQSGSPLHF
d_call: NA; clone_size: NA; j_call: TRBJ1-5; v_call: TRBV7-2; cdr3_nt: TGTGCCAGCAGCCTTTCTACCGGCCGATATAGCAATCAGCCCCAGCATTTT; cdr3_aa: CASSLSTGRYSNQPQHF
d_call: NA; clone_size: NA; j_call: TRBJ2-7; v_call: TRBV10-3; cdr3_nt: TGTGCCATCAGCAAGAAGGATACCTACGAGCAGTACTTC; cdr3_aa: CAISKKDTYEQYF
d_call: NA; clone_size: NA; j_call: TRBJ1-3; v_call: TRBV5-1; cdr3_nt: TGCGCCAGCAGGTGGAGCTCTGGAAACACCATATATTTT; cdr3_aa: CASRWSSGNTIYF
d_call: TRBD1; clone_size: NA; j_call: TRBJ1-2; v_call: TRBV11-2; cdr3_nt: TGTGCCAGCAGCTTAGATGGCCCAGGGGGCTATGGCTACACCTTC; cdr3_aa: CASSLDGPGGYGYTF
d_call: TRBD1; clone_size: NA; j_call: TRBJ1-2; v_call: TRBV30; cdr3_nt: TGTGCCTCAAAGGGTGACAGGGGTTATGGCTACACCTTC; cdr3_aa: CASKGDRGYGYTF